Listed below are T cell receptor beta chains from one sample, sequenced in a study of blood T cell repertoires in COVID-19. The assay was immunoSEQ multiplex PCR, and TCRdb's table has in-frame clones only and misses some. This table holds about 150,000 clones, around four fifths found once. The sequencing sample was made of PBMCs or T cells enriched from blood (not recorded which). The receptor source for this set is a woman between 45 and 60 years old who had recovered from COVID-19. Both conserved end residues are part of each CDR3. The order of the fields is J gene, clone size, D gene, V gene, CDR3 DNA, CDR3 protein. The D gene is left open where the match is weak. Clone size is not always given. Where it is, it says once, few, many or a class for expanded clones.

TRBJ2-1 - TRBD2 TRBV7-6 TGTGCCAGCACCGATTACGGGGGGGGGCCCAATGAGCAGTTCTTC CASTDYGGGPNEQFF
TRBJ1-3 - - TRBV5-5 TGTGCCAGCAGGGACAGTTCCTCTGGAAACACCATATATTTT CASRDSSSGNTIYF
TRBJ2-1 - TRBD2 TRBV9 TGTGCCAGCAGCGTAGCTAGCGGGCTTTACAATGAGCAGTTCTTC CASSVASGLYNEQFF
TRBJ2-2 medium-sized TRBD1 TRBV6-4 TGTGCCAGCAGTAGGACAGGGGCCACCGGGGAGCTGTTTTTT CASSRTGATGELFF
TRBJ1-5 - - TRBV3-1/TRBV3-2 TGTGCCAGCAGCCAAGGGACAGCGGTGAGCAATCAGCCCCAGCATTTT CASSQGTAVSNQPQHF
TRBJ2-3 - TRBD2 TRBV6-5 TGTGCCAGCACTAGCGGGGTTAGCACAGATACGCAGTATTTT CASTSGVSTDTQYF
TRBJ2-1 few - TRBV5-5 TGTGCCAGCAGCTTGGGAGGGTACAATGAGCAGTTCTTC CASSLGGYNEQFF
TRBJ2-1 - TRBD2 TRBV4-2 TGTGCCAGCAGCCAAGGAACCGTCCTAGCGGGCAATGAGCAGTTCTTC CASSQGTVLAGNEQFF
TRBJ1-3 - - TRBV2 TGTGCCAGCCGTCTCGGGGGGTTCACCATATATTTT CASRLGGFTIYF
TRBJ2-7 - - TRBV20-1 TGCAGTGCTAGTGGGGCAGGGCACTACGAGCAGTACTTC CSASGAGHYEQYF
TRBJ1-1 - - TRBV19 TGTGCCAGTAGCCCTACGGTCTACACTGAAGCTTTCTTT CASSPTVYTEAFF
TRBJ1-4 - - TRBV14 TGTGCCAGCAGTTTACTGGGGGGTACGAAGTCTAATGAAAAACTGTTTTTT CASSLLGGTKSNEKLFF
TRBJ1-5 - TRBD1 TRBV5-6 TGTGCCAGCAGCGTACAGGGGAGAAATCAGCCCCAGCATTTT CASSVQGRNQPQHF
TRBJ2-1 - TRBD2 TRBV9 TGTGCCAGCAGCTCACTCATGGGACTATCTTACAATGAGCAGTTCTTC CASSSLMGLSYNEQFF
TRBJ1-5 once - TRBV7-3 TGTGCCAGCAGCCTTGACAACAATCAGCCCCAGCATTTT CASSLDNNQPQHF
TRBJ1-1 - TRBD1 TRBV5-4 TGTGCCAGCAGCGACCGAGGACAGGGGGCGAGAACTGAAGCTTTCTTT CASSDRGQGARTEAFF
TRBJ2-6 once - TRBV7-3 TGTGCCAGCAGACGACAGGGACTAGATGGGGCCAACGTCCTGACTTTC CASRRQGLDGANVLTF
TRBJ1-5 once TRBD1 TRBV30 TGTGCCTGGAGTGCAGGGGGCAGGGGCAATCAGCCCCAGCATTTT CAWSAGGRGNQPQHF
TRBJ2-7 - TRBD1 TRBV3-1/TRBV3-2 TGTGCCAGCAGCCGCCTCGGGACAGGGGACGAGCAGTACTTC CASSRLGTGDEQYF
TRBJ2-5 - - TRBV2 TGTGCCAGCAGGGCCGGGACTGCTGGAGAGACCCAGTACTTC CASRAGTAGETQYF
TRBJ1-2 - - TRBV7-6 TGTGCCAGCAGCCCAGGACAGCTGGGCGGCTACACCTTC CASSPGQLGGYTF
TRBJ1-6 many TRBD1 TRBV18 TGTGCCAGCTCACGAGACAGGGGAAGGTCACCCCTCCACTTT CASSRDRGRSPLHF
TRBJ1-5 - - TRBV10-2 TGCGCCAGCCGGACTGATTCCAATCAGCCCCAGCATTTT CASRTDSNQPQHF